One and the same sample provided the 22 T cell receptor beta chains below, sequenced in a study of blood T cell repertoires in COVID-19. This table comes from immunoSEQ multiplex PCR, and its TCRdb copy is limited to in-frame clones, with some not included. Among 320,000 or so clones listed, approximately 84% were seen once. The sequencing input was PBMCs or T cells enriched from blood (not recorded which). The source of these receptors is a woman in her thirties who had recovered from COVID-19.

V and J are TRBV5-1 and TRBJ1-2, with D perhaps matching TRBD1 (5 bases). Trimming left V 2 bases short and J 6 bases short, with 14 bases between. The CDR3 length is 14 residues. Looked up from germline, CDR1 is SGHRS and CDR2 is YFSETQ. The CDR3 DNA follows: TGCGCCAGCAGCTTCCGGAGGGGCGCAGATGGCTACACCTTC. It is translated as CASSFRRGADGYTF. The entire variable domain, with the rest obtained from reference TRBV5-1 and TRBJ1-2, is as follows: KAGVTQTPRYLIKTRGQQVTLSCSPISGHRSVSWYQQTPGQGLQFLFEYFSETQRNKGNFPGRFSGRQFSNSRSEMNVSTLELGDSALYLCASSFRRGADGYTFGSGTRLTVV.

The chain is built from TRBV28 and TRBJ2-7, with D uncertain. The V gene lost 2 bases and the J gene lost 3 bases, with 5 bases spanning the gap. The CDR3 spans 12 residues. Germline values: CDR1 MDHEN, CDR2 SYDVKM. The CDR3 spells CASSLGLYEQYF. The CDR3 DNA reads TGTGCCAGCAGTTTAGGCCTCTACGAGCAGTACTTC.

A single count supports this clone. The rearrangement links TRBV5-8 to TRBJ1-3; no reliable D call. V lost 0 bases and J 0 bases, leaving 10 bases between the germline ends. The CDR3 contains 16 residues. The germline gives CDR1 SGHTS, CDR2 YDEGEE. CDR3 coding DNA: TGTGCCAGCAGCTTGGTTCTTACCGGCTCTGGAAACACCATATATTTT. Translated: CASSLVLTGSGNTIYF.

CDR3 sequence (DNA): TGTGCCAGCCGCAAACTAGCGGGGGGCGAGCAGTACTTC. Translation gives CASRKLAGGEQYF. The chain uses TRBV25-1 and TRBJ2-7, with 12 positions matching TRBD2. Germline values: CDR1 MGHDK, CDR2 SYGVNS. This CDR3 contains 13 residues. The V gene end was trimmed by 8 bases and the J gene end by 6 bases; junction bases not matched to a gene: 5.

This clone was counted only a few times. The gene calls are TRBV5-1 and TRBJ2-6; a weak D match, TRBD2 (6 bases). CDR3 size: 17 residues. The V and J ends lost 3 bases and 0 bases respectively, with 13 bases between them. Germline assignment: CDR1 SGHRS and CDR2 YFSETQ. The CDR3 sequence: CASSSISGDSGANVLTF. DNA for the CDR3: TGCGCCAGCAGCTCTATATCGGGGGACTCTGGGGCCAACGTCCTGACTTTC.

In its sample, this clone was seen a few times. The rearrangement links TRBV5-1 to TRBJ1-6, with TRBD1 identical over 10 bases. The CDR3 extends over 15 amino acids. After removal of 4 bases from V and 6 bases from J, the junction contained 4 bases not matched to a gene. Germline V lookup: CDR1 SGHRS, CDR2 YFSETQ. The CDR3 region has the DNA TGCGCCAGCAGCGGGGGACAGGGGACTAATTCACCCCTCCACTTT. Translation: CASSGGQGTNSPLHF.

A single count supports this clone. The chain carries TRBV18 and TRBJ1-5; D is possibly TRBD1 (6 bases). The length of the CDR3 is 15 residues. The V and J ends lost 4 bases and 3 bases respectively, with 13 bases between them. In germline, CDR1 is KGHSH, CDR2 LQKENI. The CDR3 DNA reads TGTGCCAGCTCACGGTTTGGACAGAACAATCAGCCCCAGCATTTT. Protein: CASSRFGQNNQPQHF.

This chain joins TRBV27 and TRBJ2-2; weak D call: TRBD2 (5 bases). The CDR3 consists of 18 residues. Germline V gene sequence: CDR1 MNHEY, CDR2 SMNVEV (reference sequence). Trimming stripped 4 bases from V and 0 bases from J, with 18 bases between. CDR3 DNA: TGTGCCAGCAGTTCACGGGGAAGCTACTTGACGAACACCGGGGAGCTGTTTTTT. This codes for CASSSRGSYLTNTGELFF.

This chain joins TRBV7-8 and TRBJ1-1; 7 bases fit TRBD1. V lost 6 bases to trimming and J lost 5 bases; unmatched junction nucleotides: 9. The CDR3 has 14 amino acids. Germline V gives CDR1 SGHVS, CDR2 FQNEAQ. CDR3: CASSSQPGGTEAFF. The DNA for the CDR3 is TGTGCCAGCAGTTCCCAGCCAGGGGGGACTGAAGCTTTCTTT.

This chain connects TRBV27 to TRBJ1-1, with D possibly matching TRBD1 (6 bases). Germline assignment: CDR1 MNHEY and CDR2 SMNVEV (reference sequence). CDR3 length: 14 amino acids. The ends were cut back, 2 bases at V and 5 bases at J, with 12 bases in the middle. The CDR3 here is CASSLQQGETEAFF. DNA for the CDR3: TGTGCCAGCAGTTTACAACAGGGAGAGACTGAAGCTTTCTTT.

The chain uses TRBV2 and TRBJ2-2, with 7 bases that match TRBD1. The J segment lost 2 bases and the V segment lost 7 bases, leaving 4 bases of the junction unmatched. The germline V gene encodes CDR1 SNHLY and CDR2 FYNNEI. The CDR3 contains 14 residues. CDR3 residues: CASKQGSNTGELFF. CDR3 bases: TGTGCCAGCAAACAGGGGAGTAACACCGGGGAGCTGTTTTTT.

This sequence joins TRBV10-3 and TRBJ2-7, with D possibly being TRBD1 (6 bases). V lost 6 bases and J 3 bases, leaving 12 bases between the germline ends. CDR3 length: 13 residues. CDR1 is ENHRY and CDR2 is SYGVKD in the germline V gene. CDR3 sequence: CAIRQGTLYEQYF. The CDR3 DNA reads TGTGCCATCAGACAGGGTACCCTCTACGAGCAGTACTTC.

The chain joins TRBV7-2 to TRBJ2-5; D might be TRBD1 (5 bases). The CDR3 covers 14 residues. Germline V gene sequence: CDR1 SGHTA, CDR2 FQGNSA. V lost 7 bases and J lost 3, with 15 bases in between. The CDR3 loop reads CASKAGAAEETQYF. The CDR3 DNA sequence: TGTGCCAGCAAGGCTGGGGCGGCCGAAGAGACCCAGTACTTC.

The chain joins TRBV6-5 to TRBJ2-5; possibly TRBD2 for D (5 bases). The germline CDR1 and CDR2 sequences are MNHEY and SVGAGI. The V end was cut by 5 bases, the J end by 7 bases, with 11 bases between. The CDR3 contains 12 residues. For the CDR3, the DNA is TGTGCCAGCAGTAGCCCCGAGGGGACCCAGTACTTC. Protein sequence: CASSSPEGTQYF.

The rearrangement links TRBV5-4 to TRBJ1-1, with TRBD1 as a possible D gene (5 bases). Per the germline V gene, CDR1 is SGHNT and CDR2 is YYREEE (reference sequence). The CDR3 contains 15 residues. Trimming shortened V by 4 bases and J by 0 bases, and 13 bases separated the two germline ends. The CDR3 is CASSHRSVMNTEAFF. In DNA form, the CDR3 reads TGTGCCAGCAGCCACAGGAGCGTCATGAACACTGAAGCTTTCTTT.

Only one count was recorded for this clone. The CDR3 reads CASSYLAGATQETQYF. The CDR3 nucleotides are TGTGCCAGCAGCTATCTAGCGGGGGCGACTCAAGAGACCCAGTACTTC. This chain connects TRBV7-2 to TRBJ2-5; TRBD2 matches at 10 bases. Germline-derived CDR1 and CDR2 are SGHTA and FQGNSA. V lost 4 bases to trimming and J lost 2 bases; unmatched junction nucleotides: 7. CDR3 size: 16 residues.

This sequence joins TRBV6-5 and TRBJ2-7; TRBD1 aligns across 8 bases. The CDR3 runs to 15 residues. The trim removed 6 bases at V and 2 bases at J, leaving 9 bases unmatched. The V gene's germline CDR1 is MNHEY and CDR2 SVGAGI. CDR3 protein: CASRKPGTGAYEQYF. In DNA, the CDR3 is TGTGCCAGCAGAAAACCCGGGACAGGAGCCTACGAGCAGTACTTC.

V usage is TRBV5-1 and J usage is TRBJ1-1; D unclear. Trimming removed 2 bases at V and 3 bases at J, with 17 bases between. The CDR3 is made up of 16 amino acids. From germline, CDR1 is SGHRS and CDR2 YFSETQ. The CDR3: CASSFGLLRADTEAFF. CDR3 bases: TGCGCCAGCAGCTTTGGACTATTGAGGGCAGACACTGAAGCTTTCTTT.

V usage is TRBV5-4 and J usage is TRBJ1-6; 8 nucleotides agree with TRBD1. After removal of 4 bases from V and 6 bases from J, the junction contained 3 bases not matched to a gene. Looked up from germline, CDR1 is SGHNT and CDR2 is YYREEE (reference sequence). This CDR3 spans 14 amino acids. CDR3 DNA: TGTGCCAGCAGCCCGGACAGGGTTAATTCACCCCTCCACTTT. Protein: CASSPDRVNSPLHF.

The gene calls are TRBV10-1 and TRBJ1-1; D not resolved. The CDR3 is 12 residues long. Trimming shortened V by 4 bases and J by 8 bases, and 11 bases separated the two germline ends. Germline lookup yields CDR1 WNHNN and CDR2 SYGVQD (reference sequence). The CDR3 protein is CASSVPGSEAFF. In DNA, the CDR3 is TGCGCCAGCAGTGTTCCGGGGTCCGAAGCTTTCTTT.

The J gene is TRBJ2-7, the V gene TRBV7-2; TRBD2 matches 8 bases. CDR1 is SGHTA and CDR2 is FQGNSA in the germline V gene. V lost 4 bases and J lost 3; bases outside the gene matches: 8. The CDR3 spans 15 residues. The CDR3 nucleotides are TGTGCCAGCAGCTCCGAAGTAGCGGGGTACTACGAGCAGTACTTC. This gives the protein CASSSEVAGYYEQYF.

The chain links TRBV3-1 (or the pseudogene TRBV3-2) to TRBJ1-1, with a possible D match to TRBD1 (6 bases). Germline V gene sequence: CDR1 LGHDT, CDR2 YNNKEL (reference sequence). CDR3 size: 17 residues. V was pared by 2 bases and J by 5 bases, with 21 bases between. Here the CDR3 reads CASSQLAGTRQRTEAFF. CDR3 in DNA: TGTGCCAGCAGCCAACTTGCCGGGACACGACAAAGAACTGAAGCTTTCTTT.